Below, one TCR beta chain is given with its context. Its antigen is currently not known. Base qualities are not provided; no much larger clone lies one nucleotide away. The sample belongs to a study of neurological immune-mediated disorders (dated by TCRdb to about 2019). Concerning the study at large: The study compared peripheral blood TCR-beta repertoires of HTLV-I-associated myelopathy (HAM/TSP) patients, multiple sclerosis patients and healthy controls using UMI-based sequencing. Longitudinal samples, technical triplicates and paired sorted CD4+ and CD8+ T-cell subsets, alongside PBMC samples, were included among the roughly 98 TCR-beta libraries. Of the approximately 68 subjects in the cohort, about 14 were HAM/TSP patients, about 34 were multiple sclerosis patients, and around 20 were healthy controls. Points the paper makes about the study in general: Expanded clones from different subjects shared no identical CDR3 amino acid sequences, which suggests that TCR-beta repertoires were private in all groups. TCR clonal expansion was highest in HAM/TSP patients and lowest in MS patients, with MS patients falling below even healthy controls.

Including the terminal cysteine and phenylalanine, the CDR3 comprises 13 residues. The sequence is cut down to CDR3 DNA, 39 bases in frame from base 1. V is reduced by 3 bases and J by 9 bases, leaving a spacing of 12 bases between them. cDNA was synthesized by template-switch 5'RACE using a primer carrying a 10-nucleotide random unique molecular identifier by which each TCR transcript was tagged. Every sequencing run yielded over 170 million TCR-beta sequences covering 15-18 subjects. The RNeasy kit was used for extraction of total RNA. TCR-beta VDJ regions were amplified with primers for the TCR constant region and the 5'RACE anchor, using the KAPA Real-time Library Amplification kit. Sample indexes and Illumina adaptors were added in a first PCR, after which library yield was increased in a second PCR. The roughly 650 bp TCR product was size-selected on a 2% E-gel SizeSelection system after Ampure bead purification. Before pooling, libraries had their quality checked on a Bioanalyzer, their concentration measured with Qubit, and their quantity determined with the Kapa Library Quantification kit. An Illumina HiSeq 2500 sequenced the libraries paired-end 2 x 150 bp. To increase sequence diversity, about 25-31% phiX was spiked into each library pool. Turning to the authors' computational methods: The UMI-based MiGEC pipeline processed quality-filtered reads and removed over 80% of raw TCR sequences during error correction. VDJ genes were aligned to IMGT germline references, and each clonotype was defined by a unique CDR3 amino acid sequence together with V-J genes. Clonal expansion, Shannon diversity and CDR3 relatedness (CalcPairwiseDistances, ClusterSamples) were evaluated with VDJtools, and phylogenetic trees were built with CLCbio workbench. Clones with at least 8 unique UMIs were defined as expanded, with this threshold being based on coefficient-of-variation modelling across technical triplicates. TCRdb redid the processing of the public reads, applying fastp at Q25 and MiXCR, and retained in-frame beta chains. Rows are combined by CDR3 protein, so each entry shows the most common genes and DNA. These V and J calls originate from TCRdb's pipeline instead of the authors' own analysis. This sample has under 60,000 distinct CDR3 sequences in its table, and 10% of those were observed once. Jointly, the top ten make up around 20% of the sample.

For the unsorted PBMC libraries, 2 million PBMCs were stored in RNAlater at -80 degrees C until RNA extraction and were used to generate the libraries. Peripheral blood was subjected to Ficoll-Hypaque density gradient centrifugation to isolate PBMCs, which were then cryopreserved in liquid nitrogen. This receptor was obtained from a woman aged 40 to 50 with HTLV-1-associated myelopathy (HAM/TSP). Sequenced sample: PBMCs. The chain couples TRBV12-3 or TRBV12-4 to TRBJ2-1, with a tentative D gene TRBD1 over 5 matching bases. In nucleotide form, the sequence is TGTGCCAGCAGTTTCATACAGGCCGTTGAGCAGTTCTTC. This translates into CASSFIQAVEQFF.